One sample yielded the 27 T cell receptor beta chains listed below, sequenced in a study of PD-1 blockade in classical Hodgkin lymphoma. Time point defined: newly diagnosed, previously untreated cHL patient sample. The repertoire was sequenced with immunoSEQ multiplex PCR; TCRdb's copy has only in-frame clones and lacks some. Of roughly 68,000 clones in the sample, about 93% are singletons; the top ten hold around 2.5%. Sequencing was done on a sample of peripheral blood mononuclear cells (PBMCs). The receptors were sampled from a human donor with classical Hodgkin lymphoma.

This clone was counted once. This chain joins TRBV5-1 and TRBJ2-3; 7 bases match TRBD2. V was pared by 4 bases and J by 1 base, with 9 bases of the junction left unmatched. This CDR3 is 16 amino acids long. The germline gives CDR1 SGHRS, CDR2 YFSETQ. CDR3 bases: TGCGCCAGCAGCGGAGGGACTACTTCGGGCACAGATACGCAGTATTTT. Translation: CASSGGTTSGTDTQYF.

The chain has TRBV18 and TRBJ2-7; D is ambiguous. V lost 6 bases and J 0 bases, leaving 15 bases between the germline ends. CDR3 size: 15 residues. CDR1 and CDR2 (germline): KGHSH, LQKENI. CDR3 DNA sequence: TGTGCCAGCTCCCCCGGCCAGGCCAGCTCCTACGAGCAGTACTTC. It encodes CASSPGQASSYEQYF. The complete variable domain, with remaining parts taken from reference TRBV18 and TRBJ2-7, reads NAGVMQNPRHLVRRRGQEARLRCSPMKGHSHVYWYRQLPEEGLKFMVYLQKENIIDESGMPKERFSAEFPKEGPSILRIQQVVRGDSAAYFCASSPGQASSYEQYFGPGTRLTVT.

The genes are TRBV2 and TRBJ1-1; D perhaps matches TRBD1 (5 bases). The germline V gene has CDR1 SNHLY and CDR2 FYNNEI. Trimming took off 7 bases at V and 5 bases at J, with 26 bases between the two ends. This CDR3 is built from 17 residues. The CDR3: CASKRRQNDLVVTEAFF. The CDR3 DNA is TGTGCCAGCAAACGTCGACAGAATGATCTTGTTGTAACTGAAGCTTTCTTT.

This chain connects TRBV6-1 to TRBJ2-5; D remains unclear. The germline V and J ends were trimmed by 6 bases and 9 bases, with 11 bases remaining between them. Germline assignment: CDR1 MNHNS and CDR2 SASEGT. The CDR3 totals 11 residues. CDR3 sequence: CASSETTAQYF. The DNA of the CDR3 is TGTGCCAGCAGCGAAACCACGGCCCAGTACTTC.

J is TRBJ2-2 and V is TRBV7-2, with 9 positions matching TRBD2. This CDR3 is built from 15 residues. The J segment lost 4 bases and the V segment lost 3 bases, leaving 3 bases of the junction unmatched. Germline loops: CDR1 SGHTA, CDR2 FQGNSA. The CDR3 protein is CASSLSSGATGELFF. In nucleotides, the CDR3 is TGTGCCAGCAGCTTGTCTAGCGGGGCCACCGGGGAGCTGTTTTTT.

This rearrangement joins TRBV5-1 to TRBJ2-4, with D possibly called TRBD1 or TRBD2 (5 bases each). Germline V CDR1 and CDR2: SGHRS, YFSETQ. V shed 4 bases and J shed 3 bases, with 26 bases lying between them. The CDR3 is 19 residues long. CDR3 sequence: CASSVIRDLLGAGKNIQYF. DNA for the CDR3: TGCGCCAGCAGCGTGATACGGGACCTCCTAGGTGCGGGCAAAAACATTCAGTACTTC.

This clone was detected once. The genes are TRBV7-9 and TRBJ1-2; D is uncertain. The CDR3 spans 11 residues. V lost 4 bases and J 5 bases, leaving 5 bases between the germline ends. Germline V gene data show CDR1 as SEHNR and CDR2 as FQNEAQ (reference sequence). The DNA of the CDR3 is TGTGCCAGCAGCTCAGATTATGGCTACACCTTC. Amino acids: CASSSDYGYTF.

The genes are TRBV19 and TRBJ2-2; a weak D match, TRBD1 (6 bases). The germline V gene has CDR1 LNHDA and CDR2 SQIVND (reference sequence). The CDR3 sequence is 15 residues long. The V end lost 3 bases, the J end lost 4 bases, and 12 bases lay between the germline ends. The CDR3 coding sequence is TGTGCCAGTAGTATGAGACAGGTTAGCACCGGGGAGCTGTTTTTT. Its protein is CASSMRQVSTGELFF.

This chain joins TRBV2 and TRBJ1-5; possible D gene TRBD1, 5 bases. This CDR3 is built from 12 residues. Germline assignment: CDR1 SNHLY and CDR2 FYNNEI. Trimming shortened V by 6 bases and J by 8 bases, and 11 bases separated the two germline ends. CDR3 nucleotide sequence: TGTGCCAGCAGGCAGGGTACGGAGCCCCAGCATTTT. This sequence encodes CASRQGTEPQHF. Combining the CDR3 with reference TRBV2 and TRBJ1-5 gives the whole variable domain EPEVTQTPSHQVTQMGQEVILRCVPISNHLYFYWYRQILGQKVEFLVSFYNNEISEKSEIFDDQFSVERPDGSNFTLKIRSTKLEDSAMYFCASRQGTEPQHFGDGTRLSIL.

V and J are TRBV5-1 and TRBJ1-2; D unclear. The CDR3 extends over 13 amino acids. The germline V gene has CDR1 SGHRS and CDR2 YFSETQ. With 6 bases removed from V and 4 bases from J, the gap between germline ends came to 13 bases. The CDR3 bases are TGCGCCAGCACCCCGGGGAGGACCTATGGCTACACCTTC. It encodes CASTPGRTYGYTF.

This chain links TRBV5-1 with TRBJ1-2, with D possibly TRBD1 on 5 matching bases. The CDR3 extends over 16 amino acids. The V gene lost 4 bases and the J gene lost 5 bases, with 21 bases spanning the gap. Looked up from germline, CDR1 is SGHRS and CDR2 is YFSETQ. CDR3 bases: TGCGCCAGCAGCCTGCGAGGGGAGACCGTTTCGTATGGCTACACCTTC. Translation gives CASSLRGETVSYGYTF. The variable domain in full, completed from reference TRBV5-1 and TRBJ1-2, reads KAGVTQTPRYLIKTRGQQVTLSCSPISGHRSVSWYQQTPGQGLQFLFEYFSETQRNKGNFPGRFSGRQFSNSRSEMNVSTLELGDSALYLCASSLRGETVSYGYTFGSGTRLTVV.

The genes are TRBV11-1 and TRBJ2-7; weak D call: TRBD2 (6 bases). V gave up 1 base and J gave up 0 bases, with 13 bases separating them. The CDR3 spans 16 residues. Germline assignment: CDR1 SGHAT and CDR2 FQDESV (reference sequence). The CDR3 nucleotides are TGTGCCAGCAGCTTAGATCATGGAGGGGCCTCCTACGAGCAGTACTTC. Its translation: CASSLDHGGASYEQYF.

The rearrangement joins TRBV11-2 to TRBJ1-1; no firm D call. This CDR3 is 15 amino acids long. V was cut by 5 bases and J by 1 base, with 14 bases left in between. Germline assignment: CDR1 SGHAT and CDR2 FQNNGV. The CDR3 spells CASSPRPTENTEAFF. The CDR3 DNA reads TGTGCCAGCAGCCCTAGGCCGACCGAGAACACTGAAGCTTTCTTT.

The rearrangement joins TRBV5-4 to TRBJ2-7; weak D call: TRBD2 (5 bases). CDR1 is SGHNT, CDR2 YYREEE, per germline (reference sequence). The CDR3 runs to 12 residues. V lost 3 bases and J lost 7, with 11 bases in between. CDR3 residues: CASSSRPGEQYF. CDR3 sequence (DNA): TGTGCCAGCAGCTCCCGTCCGGGAGAGCAGTACTTC. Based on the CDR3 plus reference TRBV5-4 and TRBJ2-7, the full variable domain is ETGVTQSPTHLIKTRGQQVTLRCSSQSGHNTVSWYQQALGQGPQFIFQYYREEENGRGNFPPRFSGLQFPNYSSELNVNALELDDSALYLCASSSRPGEQYFGPGTRLTVT.

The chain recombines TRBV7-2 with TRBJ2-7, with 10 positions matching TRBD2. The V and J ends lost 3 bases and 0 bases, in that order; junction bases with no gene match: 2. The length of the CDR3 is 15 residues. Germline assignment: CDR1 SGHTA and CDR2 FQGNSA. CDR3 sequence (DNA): TGTGCCAGCAGCTTTTCTAGCGGGAGCTCCTACGAGCAGTACTTC. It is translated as CASSFSSGSSYEQYF.

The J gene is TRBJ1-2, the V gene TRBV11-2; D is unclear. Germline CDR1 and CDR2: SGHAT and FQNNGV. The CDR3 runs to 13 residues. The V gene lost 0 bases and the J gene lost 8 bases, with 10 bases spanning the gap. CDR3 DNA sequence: TGTGCCAGCAGCTTAGATCAGCGATTCGGCTACACCTTC. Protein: CASSLDQRFGYTF.

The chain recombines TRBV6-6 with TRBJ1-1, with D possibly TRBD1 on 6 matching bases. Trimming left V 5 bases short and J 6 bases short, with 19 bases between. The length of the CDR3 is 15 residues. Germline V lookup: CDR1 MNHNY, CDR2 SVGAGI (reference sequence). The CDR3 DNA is TGTGCCAGCAGTACGCCCTGGCTACAGGGTGCTGAAGCTTTCTTT. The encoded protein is CASSTPWLQGAEAFF.

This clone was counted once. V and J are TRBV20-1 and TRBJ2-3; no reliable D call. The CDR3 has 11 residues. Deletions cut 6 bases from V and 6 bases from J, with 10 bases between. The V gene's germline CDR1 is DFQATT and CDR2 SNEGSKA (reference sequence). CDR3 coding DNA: TGCAGTGCCGGGTCCCCGGATACGCAGTATTTT. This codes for CSAGSPDTQYF.

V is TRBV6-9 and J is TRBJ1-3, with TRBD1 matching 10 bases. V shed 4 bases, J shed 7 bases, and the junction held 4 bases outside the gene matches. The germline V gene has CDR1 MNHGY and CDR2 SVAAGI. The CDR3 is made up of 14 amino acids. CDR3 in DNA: TGTGCCAGCAGTTCCGCGGACAGGGGGAACACCATATATTTT. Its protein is CASSSADRGNTIYF.

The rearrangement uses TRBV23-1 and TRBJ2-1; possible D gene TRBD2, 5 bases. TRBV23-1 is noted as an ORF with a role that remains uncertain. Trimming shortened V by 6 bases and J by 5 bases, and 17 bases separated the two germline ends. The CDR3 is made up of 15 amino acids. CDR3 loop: CASSGVVGDHNEQFF. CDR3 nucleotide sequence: TGCGCCAGCAGCGGGGTCGTGGGTGACCACAATGAGCAGTTCTTC.

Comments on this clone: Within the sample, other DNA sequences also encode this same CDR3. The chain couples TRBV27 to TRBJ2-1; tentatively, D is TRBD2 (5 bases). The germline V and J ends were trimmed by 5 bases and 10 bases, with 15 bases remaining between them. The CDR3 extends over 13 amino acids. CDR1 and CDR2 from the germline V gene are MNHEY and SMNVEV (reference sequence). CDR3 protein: CASSLEARGEQFF. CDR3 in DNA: TGTGCCAGCAGTCTGGAGGCCCGAGGGGAGCAGTTCTTC.

The CDR3 region is CATQGTHEQYF. The CDR3 nucleotides are TGTGCCACTCAGGGAACCCACGAGCAGTACTTC. This chain joins TRBV28 and TRBJ2-7, with D possibly TRBD1 on 5 matching bases. Germline V gives CDR1 MDHEN, CDR2 SYDVKM. V lost 10 bases and J lost 5, with 12 bases in between. The CDR3 has 11 amino acids.

CDR3 loop: CASSQSPPGSTDTQYF. CDR3 DNA sequence: TGCGCCAGCAGCCAATCCCCGCCAGGCAGCACAGATACGCAGTATTTT. The chain couples TRBV4-1 to TRBJ2-3; D is uncertain. Trimming pared 2 bases from V and 0 bases from J, leaving 12 bases between. The CDR3 contains 16 residues. Per germline, CDR1 MGHRA and CDR2 YSYEKL.

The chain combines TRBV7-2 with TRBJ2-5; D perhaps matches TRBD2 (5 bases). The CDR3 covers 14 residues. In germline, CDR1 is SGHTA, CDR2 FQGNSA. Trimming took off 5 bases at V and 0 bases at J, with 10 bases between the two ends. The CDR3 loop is CASSPRLNQETQYF. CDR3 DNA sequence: TGTGCCAGCAGCCCCAGACTAAACCAAGAGACCCAGTACTTC.

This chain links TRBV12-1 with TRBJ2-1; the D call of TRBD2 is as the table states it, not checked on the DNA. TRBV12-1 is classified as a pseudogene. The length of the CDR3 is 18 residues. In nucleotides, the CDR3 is TGTGCCAGCAGCAAAGGGTGCTGGGGACTAGATAGGGTCAATGAGCAGTTCTTC. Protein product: CASSKGCWGLDRVNEQFF.

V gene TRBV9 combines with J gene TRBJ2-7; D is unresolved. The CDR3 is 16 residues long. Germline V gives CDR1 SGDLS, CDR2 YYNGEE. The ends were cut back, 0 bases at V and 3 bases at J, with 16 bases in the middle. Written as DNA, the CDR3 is TGTGCCAGCAGCGTAGGCGGAGTTGGGATCTTCTACGAGCAGTACTTC. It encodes CASSVGGVGIFYEQYF.

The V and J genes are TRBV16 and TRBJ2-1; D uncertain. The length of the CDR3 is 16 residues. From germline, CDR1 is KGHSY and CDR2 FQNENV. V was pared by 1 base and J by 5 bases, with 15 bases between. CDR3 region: CASSQFVFRPDNEQFF. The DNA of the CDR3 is TGTGCCAGCAGCCAATTCGTCTTTAGGCCTGACAATGAGCAGTTCTTC.